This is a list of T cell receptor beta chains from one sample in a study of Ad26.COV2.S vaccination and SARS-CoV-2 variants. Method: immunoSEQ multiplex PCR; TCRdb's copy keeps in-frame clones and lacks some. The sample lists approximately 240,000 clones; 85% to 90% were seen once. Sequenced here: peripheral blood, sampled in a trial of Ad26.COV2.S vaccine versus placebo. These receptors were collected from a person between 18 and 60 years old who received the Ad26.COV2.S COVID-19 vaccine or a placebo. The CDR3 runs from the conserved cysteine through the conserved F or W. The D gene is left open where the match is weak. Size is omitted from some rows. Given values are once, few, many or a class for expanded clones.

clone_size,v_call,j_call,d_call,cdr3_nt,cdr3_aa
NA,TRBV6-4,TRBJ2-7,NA,TGTGCCAGCAGAGTCCGGGGGGCCACCTACGAGCAGTACTTC,CASRVRGATYEQYF
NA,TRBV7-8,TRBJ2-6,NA,TGTGCCAGCAGCTTAGAAGGGGGAGGTGGGGCCAACGTCCTGACTTTC,CASSLEGGGGANVLTF
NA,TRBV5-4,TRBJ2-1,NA,TGTGCCAGCAGCAGAGCCGGGACCGTCAATGAGCAGTTCTTC,CASSRAGTVNEQFF
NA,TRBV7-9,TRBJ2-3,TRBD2,TGTGCCAGCACCGACGGGACTAGCGGGGGGACAGATACGCAGTATTTT,CASTDGTSGGTDTQYF
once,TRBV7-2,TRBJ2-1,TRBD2,TGTGCCAGCAGCTCGACTAGCGGGAGGGCCAATGAGCAGTTCTTC,CASSSTSGRANEQFF
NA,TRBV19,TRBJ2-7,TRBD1,TGTGCCAGTAGAGGGGGCGTACAGGGGGCCTACGAGCAGTACTTC,CASRGGVQGAYEQYF
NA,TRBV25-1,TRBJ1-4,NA,TGTGCCAGCAGTGAATATGGAAGGGGAACTAATGAAAAACTGTTTTTT,CASSEYGRGTNEKLFF
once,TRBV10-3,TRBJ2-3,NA,TGTGCCATCGCCCTAGATGTAGATACGCAGTATTTT,CAIALDVDTQYF
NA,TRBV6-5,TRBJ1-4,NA,TGTGCCAGCGGGGTACAAAGTGAAAAACTGTTTTTT,CASGVQSEKLFF
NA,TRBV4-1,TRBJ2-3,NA,TGCGCCAGCAGCCAAGTTCCCCGAGATACGCAGTATTTT,CASSQVPRDTQYF
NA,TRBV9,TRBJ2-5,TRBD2,TGTGCCAGCAGCAGGATGGGGGGGATACAAGAGACCCAGTACTTC,CASSRMGGIQETQYF
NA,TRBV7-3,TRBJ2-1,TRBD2,TGTGCCGCTGGGACTAGCGGGATCAATGAGCAGTTCTTC,CAAGTSGINEQFF
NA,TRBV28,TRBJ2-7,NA,TGTGCCACCCTGGGGGGGGCCTCCTACGAGCAGTACTTC,CATLGGASYEQYF
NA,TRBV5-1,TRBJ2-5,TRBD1,TGCGCCAGCAGTCCTACTCCTGGGACAGGCCGAGAGACCCAGTACTTC,CASSPTPGTGRETQYF
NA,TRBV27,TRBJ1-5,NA,TGTGCCAGCAGTCCCACTAGTGGGGTACGCAATCAGCCCCAGCATTTT,CASSPTSGVRNQPQHF
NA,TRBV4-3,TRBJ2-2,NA,TGCGCCAGCAGCCGCCTTTGGGTCGGGGGAAACACCGGGGAGCTGTTTTTT,CASSRLWVGGNTGELFF
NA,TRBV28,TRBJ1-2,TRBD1,TGTGCCAGCAGTATACAGGGGCCCGATGGCTACACCTTC,CASSIQGPDGYTF
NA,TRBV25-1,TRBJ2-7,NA,TGTGCCAGCAGGGGAAGGGAGGGACAATTCGACGAGCAGTACTTC,CASRGREGQFDEQYF
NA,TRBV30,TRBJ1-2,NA,TGTGCCTGGAGCGCCGGACAGCACCTCTACACCTTC,CAWSAGQHLYTF
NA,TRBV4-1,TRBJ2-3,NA,TGCGCCAGCAGCCAAGTCGAGTACCGTAGCACAGATACGCAGTATTTT,CASSQVEYRSTDTQYF
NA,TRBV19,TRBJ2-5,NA,TGTGCCAGTAGTCCCTCCAGGGTCGTAGGGGAGACCCAGTACTTC,CASSPSRVVGETQYF
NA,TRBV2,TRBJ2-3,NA,TGTGCCAGCAGTGAAGGGCAGGGTAGCACAGATACGCAGTATTTT,CASSEGQGSTDTQYF
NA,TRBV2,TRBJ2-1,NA,TGTGCCAGGGGGGCAGGGTTAAACAATGAGCAGTTCTTC,CARGAGLNNEQFF
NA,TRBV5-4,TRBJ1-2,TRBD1,TGTGCCAGCAGCTTGGTGCAGGGGGCACTCGGTGGCTACACCTTC,CASSLVQGALGGYTF
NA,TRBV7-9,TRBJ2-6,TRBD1,TGTGCCACCCGGCCGGGACAGGGGGTAGCGCGGTCTGGGGCCAACGTCCTGACTTTC,CATRPGQGVARSGANVLTF
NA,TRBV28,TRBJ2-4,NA,TGTGCCAGTGCCGGGCCGGCCAAAAACATTCAGTACTTC,CASAGPAKNIQYF
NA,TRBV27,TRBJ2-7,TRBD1,TGTGCCAGCAGTTTTCGGGGACAGGGGACCTACGAGCAGTACTTC,CASSFRGQGTYEQYF
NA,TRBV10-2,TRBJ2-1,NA,TGCGCCAGCAGCCGGGAGTACAATGAGCAGTTCTTC,CASSREYNEQFF
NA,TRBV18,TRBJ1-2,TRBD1,TGTGCCAGCTCCACCGGACAGGGGCCAGGCTATGGCTACACCTTC,CASSTGQGPGYGYTF
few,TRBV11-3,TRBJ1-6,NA,TGTGCCAGCAGCTTGACCATGGGATCACCCCTCCACTTT,CASSLTMGSPLHF
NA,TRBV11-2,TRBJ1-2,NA,TGTGCCAGCAGCCGCCTCAGCCGGAATGGCTACACCTTC,CASSRLSRNGYTF
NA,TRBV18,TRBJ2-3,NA,TGTGCCAGCTCACCACCGATGAGTACAGATACGCAGTATTTT,CASSPPMSTDTQYF
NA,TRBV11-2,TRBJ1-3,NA,TGTGCCAGCAGCTTAGGGTTCGGAAACACCATATATTTT,CASSLGFGNTIYF
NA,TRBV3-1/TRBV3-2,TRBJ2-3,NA,TGTGCCAGCAGCCAAGAGAGGGGCTTTGGACTGGAAGCAATCACAGATACGCAGTATTTT,CASSQERGFGLEAITDTQYF
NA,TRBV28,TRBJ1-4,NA,TGTGCCAGCAGTCCCCGCGTGGAATCGCTGTTTTTT,CASSPRVESLFF
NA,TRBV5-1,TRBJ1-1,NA,TGCGCCAGCAGCTTGTCGGGGAGGAACACTGAAGCTTTCTTT,CASSLSGRNTEAFF
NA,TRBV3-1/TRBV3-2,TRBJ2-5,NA,TGTGCCAGCAGCCGGAAAACTAGCTGGCGTGAGACCCAGTACTTC,CASSRKTSWRETQYF